This T cell receptor beta chain appears in the sequencing data of a study of cytomegalovirus exposure and HLA in healthy donors. Primers included in the PCR were 60 Vbeta and 13 Jbeta primers. The table came from immunoSEQ multiplex PCR; TCRdb's copy has only in-frame clones and leaves some out. The table has 100,000 to 150,000 clones, roughly 81% seen once. CDR3 length: 13 amino acids. CDR1 SEHNR and CDR2 FQNEAQ come from the germline V gene (reference sequence). V lost 5 bases and J lost 6, with 14 bases in between. The rearrangement uses TRBV7-9 and TRBJ2-7; maybe TRBD2 (5 bases). Sequenced input: PBMCs. This TCR was sampled from a woman in her 30s in good health and CMV-seronegative. The CDR3, as DNA: TGTGCCAGCAGCCTGCCGGAGGTGGTCGAGCAGTACTTC. Amino acids: CASSLPEVVEQYF.